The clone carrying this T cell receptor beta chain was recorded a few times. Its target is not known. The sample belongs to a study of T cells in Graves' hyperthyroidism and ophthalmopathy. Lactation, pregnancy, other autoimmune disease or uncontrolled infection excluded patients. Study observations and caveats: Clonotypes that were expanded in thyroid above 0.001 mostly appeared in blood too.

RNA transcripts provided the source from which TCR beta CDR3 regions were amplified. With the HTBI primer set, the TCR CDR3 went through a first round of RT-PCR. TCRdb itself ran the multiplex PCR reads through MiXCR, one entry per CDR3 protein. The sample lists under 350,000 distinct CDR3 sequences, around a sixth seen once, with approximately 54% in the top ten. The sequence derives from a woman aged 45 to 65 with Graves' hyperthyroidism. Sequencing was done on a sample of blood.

The CDR3 protein is CASSERRDSYYGYTF. The DNA for the CDR3 is TGTGCCAGCAGTGAAAGAAGGGACAGCTATTATGGCTACACCTTC. The chain carries TRBV6-1 and TRBJ1-2, with TRBD1 matching 7 bases. The CDR3 runs 15 residues. V gave up 2 bases and J gave up 5 bases; unmatched junction bases: 8. Germline V lookup: CDR1 MNHNS, CDR2 SASEGT.